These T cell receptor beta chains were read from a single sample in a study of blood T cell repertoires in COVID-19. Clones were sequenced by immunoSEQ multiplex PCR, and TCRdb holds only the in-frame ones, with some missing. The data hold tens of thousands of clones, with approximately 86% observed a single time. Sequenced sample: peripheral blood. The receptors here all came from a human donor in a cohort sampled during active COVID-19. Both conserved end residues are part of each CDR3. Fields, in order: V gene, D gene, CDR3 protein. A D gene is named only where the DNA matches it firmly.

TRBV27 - CASSTPQGLRKVTGELFF
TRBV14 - CASSRYGGTLGDTQYF
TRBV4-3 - CASSQDGGRAQYF
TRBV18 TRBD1 CASSPNRGGGEAFF
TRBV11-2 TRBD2 CASSLRDYRTDTQYF
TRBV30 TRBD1 CAWGGQLSGANVLTF
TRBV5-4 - CASSPEGGAGNTIYF
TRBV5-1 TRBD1 CASTVRGSGEAFF
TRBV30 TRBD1 CAWRLRDRGRNQPQHF
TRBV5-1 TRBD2 CASSSITSGRTTDTQYF
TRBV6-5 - CATGSGSNTEAFF
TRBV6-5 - CASRDLNTGELFF
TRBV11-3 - CASSPSRATDTQYF
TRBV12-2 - CASRSQDREAEAFF
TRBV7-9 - CASTLDRINADTQYF
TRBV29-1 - CSVGGGGSTEQYF
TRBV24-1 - CATSDTQLNNEQFF